Each of the 31 T cell receptor beta chains below was sequenced from the same sample in a study of blood T cell repertoires in COVID-19. The data were produced by immunoSEQ multiplex PCR, yet TCRdb's version contains in-frame clones alone and is incomplete. The sample lists 200,000 to 250,000 clones; about 90% were seen once. Sequenced input: PBMCs or T cells enriched from blood (not recorded which). These receptors all stem from a man aged 25 to 40 who had been exposed to COVID-19.

The chain recombines TRBV3-1 (or the pseudogene TRBV3-2) with TRBJ2-7; TRBD2 aligns across 7 bases. The germline V gene encodes CDR1 LGHDT and CDR2 YNNKEL (reference sequence). This CDR3 is built from 13 residues. After removal of 3 bases from V and 5 bases from J, the junction contained 4 bases not matched to a gene. This CDR3 is CASSQASGHEQYF. The CDR3 bases are TGTGCCAGCAGCCAGGCTAGCGGTCACGAGCAGTACTTC.

The chain employs TRBV12-5 and TRBJ2-5, with 8 bases lining up with TRBD1. CDR3 size: 15 residues. CDR1 and CDR2 (germline): LGHNT, FRNRAP. The ends lost 5 bases at V and 5 bases at J; junction bases unmatched: 10. The CDR3 DNA reads TGTGCTAGTGGTGGACTGGCAGGGGGCGAGGAGACCCAGTACTTC. Protein product: CASGGLAGGEETQYF.

The genes are TRBV2 and TRBJ1-6; 11 positions agree with TRBD1. The V segment lost 8 bases and the J segment 7 bases; nucleotides outside the gene matches: 13. This CDR3 is 17 amino acids long. CDR1 SNHLY and CDR2 FYNNEI come from the germline V gene. In nucleotides, the CDR3 is TGTGCCAGCCGCAACCCCGGACAGGGGGCCTGGAATTCACCCCTCCACTTT. Translation: CASRNPGQGAWNSPLHF.

J is TRBJ1-2 and V is TRBV13; tentative D call: TRBD1 (5 bases). CDR3 length: 13 residues. The V end was cut by 5 bases, the J end by 4 bases, with 11 bases between. Germline CDR1 PRHDT, CDR2 FYEKMQ (reference sequence). DNA for the CDR3: TGTGCCAGCAGCCCGGGACTATTCTATGGCTACACCTTC. Its translation is CASSPGLFYGYTF.

This clone appeared a single time. No conserved phenylalanine or tryptophan is present at the end of the CDR3, so a read error is the likely explanation. The DNA is omitted, as the CDR3 cannot be located on it reliably, and the CDR3 follows TCRdb's listing. The chain uses TRBV5-1 and TRBJ2-3; TRBD2, the table's D call, lacks a check against the DNA. The CDR3 adds up to 13 amino acids, both ends counted. Per germline, CDR1 SGHRS and CDR2 YFSETQ. The chain's CDR3 is CASSPGVGTSGDL.

The V gene is TRBV6-2 or TRBV6-3, the J gene TRBJ1-6; unclear D gene. Germline V CDR1 and CDR2: MNHEY, SVGEGT. V lost 2 bases to trimming and J lost 11 bases, with 10 bases between them. The CDR3 contains 13 residues. CDR3 in DNA: TGTGCCAGCAGTTACGGCGGGCCCGCACCCCTCCACTTT. This sequence encodes CASSYGGPAPLHF.

V usage is TRBV6-2 or TRBV6-3 and J usage is TRBJ1-6, with D possibly matching TRBD1 (5 bases). This CDR3 has 15 amino acids. V lost 5 bases and J 10 bases, leaving 18 bases between the germline ends. In germline, CDR1 is MNHEY, CDR2 SVGEGT. CDR3 sequence reads: CASSALDGGISPLHF. In DNA, the CDR3 is TGTGCCAGCAGTGCCCTTGACGGGGGTATCTCACCCCTCCACTTT.

The chain recombines TRBV5-6 with TRBJ1-2, with a possible D match to TRBD1 (6 bases). Per the germline V gene, CDR1 is SGHDT and CDR2 is YYEEEE. This CDR3 spans 13 amino acids. Trimming left V 4 bases short and J 6 bases short, with 13 bases between. CDR3 in amino acids: CASSNTGRDGYTF. CDR3 nucleotides: TGTGCCAGCAGCAACACAGGGAGGGATGGCTACACCTTC.

J is TRBJ1-4 and V is TRBV19; D may be TRBD1 (6 bases). The CDR3 is made up of 16 amino acids. Germline V gene sequence: CDR1 LNHDA, CDR2 SQIVND (reference sequence). V lost 5 bases and J 8 bases, leaving 21 bases between the germline ends. The DNA of the CDR3 is TGTGCCAGTAGTCCCCTTACAGGGAGTAGGGACGAAAAACTGTTTTTT. Residues: CASSPLTGSRDEKLFF.

J is TRBJ2-2 and V is TRBV6-8; D might be TRBD1 (6 bases). Trimming stripped 6 bases from V and 2 bases from J, with 13 bases between. Germline values: CDR1 MNHGY, CDR2 SAAAGT. This CDR3 is built from 15 residues. CDR3 amino acids: CASRHGQLNTGELFF. In nucleotides, the CDR3 is TGTGCCAGCAGACACGGACAGCTTAACACCGGGGAGCTGTTTTTT.

The chain recombines TRBV19 with TRBJ1-1; TRBD1 agrees at 7 bases. Germline V gene data show CDR1 as LNHDA and CDR2 as SQIVND (reference sequence). This CDR3 spans 14 amino acids. The trim removed 4 bases at V and 4 bases at J, leaving 6 bases unmatched. CDR3 coding DNA: TGTGCCAGTAGTACGCCGGGACAGAGCACTGAAGCTTTCTTT. Translating it yields CASSTPGQSTEAFF.

DNA of the CDR3: TGTGCCAGCAGCCAGCGAGCGGGGGCTGTGGGAGAGACCCAGTACTTC. Translating it yields CASSQRAGAVGETQYF. The chain is built from TRBV14 and TRBJ2-5, with 8 nucleotides matching TRBD2. CDR3 size: 16 residues. Germline CDR1 reads SGHDN; CDR2 reads FVKESK. With V trimmed by 3 bases and J by 4 bases, 10 bases remained unmatched.

The chain carries TRBV6-2 or TRBV6-3 and TRBJ2-5; no reliable D call. The CDR3 consists of 13 residues. V lost 2 bases, J lost 0 bases, and 4 bases lay in between. Germline V CDR1 and CDR2: MNHEY, SVGEGT. CDR3 in DNA: TGTGCCAGCAGTTACCAGAACCAAGAGACCCAGTACTTC. It yields the protein CASSYQNQETQYF.

This chain joins TRBV7-2 and TRBJ1-5, with D hard to call. Germline V gene data show CDR1 as SGHTA and CDR2 as FQGNSA. The CDR3 spans 14 residues. V was cut by 0 bases and J by 6 bases, with 9 bases left in between. The chain's CDR3 is CASSLAAPGQPQHF. CDR3 nucleotide sequence: TGTGCCAGCAGCTTAGCGGCCCCGGGTCAGCCCCAGCATTTT. The full variable domain, with the rest looked up from reference TRBV7-2 and TRBJ1-5, is GAGVSQSPSNKVTEKGKDVELRCDPISGHTALYWYRQSLGQGLEFLIYFQGNSAPDKSGLPSDRFSAERTGGSVSTLTIQRTQQEDSAVYLCASSLAAPGQPQHFGDGTRLSIL.

The chain combines TRBV5-1 with TRBJ1-1; 7 bases agree with TRBD1. This CDR3 has 16 residues. Germline CDR1 SGHRS, CDR2 YFSETQ. The ends lost 4 bases at V and 0 bases at J; junction bases unmatched: 9. DNA for the CDR3: TGCGCCAGCAGCGAGGGACAGCCAAGAATGAACACTGAAGCTTTCTTT. Translated, it gives CASSEGQPRMNTEAFF.

This sequence joins TRBV9 and TRBJ2-1, with D maybe TRBD2 (5 bases). Germline CDR1 and CDR2: SGDLS and YYNGEE. The CDR3 spans 14 residues. Trimming removed 0 bases from V and 10 bases from J, with 14 bases in between. This CDR3 reads CASSVVFREEEQFF. CDR3 DNA: TGTGCCAGCAGCGTAGTGTTCCGGGAAGAGGAGCAGTTCTTC.

V gene TRBV7-2 combines with J gene TRBJ1-3; D unresolved. Between the trimmed V and J ends, which lost 3 bases and 3 bases, there was a span of 12 bases. This CDR3 comprises 15 residues. Germline V gene sequence: CDR1 SGHTA, CDR2 FQGNSA. The CDR3 reads CASSFITGDGNTIYF. The CDR3 nucleotides are TGTGCCAGCAGCTTTATTACGGGAGATGGAAACACCATATATTTT. Drawing the rest from reference TRBV7-2 and TRBJ1-3, the complete variable domain is GAGVSQSPSNKVTEKGKDVELRCDPISGHTALYWYRQSLGQGLEFLIYFQGNSAPDKSGLPSDRFSAERTGGSVSTLTIQRTQQEDSAVYLCASSFITGDGNTIYFGEGSWLTVV.

The chain carries TRBV7-8 and TRBJ2-1, with TRBD1 identical over 8 bases. CDR3 length equals 13 residues. With V trimmed by 5 bases and J by 6 bases, 3 bases remained unmatched. CDR1 and CDR2 from the germline V gene are SGHVS and FQNEAQ. The CDR3 sequence is CASSRTGSNEQFF. CDR3 bases: TGTGCCAGCAGCCGGACAGGGAGCAATGAGCAGTTCTTC.

The chain couples TRBV15 to TRBJ2-7; D gene uncertain. The CDR3 totals 15 residues. The germline gives CDR1 LNHNV, CDR2 YYDKDF (reference sequence). Trimming removed 0 bases at V and 2 bases at J, with 11 bases between. CDR3 coding DNA: TGTGCCACCAGCAGAGATCCCACAGTCACCTACGAGCAGTACTTC. Amino acids: CATSRDPTVTYEQYF.

The chain recombines TRBV4-2 with TRBJ1-4, with TRBD1 as a possible D gene (5 bases). This CDR3 comprises 15 residues. The germline gives CDR1 LGHNA, CDR2 YNFKEQ. Trimming removed 4 bases at V and 6 bases at J, with 15 bases between. This CDR3 reads CASSRSSEGDEKLFF. In DNA, the CDR3 is TGTGCCAGCAGCCGGTCCAGTGAAGGGGATGAAAAACTGTTTTTT.

This clone came up a few times. The rearrangement links TRBV4-1 to TRBJ1-2, with no clear D. This CDR3 spans 14 amino acids. CDR1 and CDR2 from the germline V gene are MGHRA and YSYEKL. V gave up 4 bases and J gave up 6 bases, with 15 bases separating them. CDR3 nucleotides: TGCGCCAGCAGCCTCCCCATGGCAGGCGATGGCTACACCTTC. Amino acids: CASSLPMAGDGYTF.

The chain carries TRBV14 and TRBJ2-3; TRBD2 matches at 16 bases. The CDR3 runs 21 residues. V trimming: 3 bases; J trimming: 2 bases; junction bases outside the gene matches: 14. Germline V gives CDR1 SGHDN, CDR2 FVKESK. CDR3 in DNA: TGTGCCAGCAGCCATCGACAAAAGGGGACTAGCGGGGGGGAGCACACAGATACGCAGTATTTT. It specifies CASSHRQKGTSGGEHTDTQYF.

This clone showed up just once. This sequence joins TRBV10-3 and TRBJ1-6, with TRBD1 as a possible D gene (5 bases). Germline values: CDR1 ENHRY, CDR2 SYGVKD. V was trimmed by 2 bases and J by 1 base, leaving 9 bases between them. This CDR3 has 16 residues. CDR3 loop: CAISEPGGSYNSPLHF. In DNA form, the CDR3 reads TGTGCCATCAGTGAGCCCGGGGGGTCCTATAATTCACCCCTCCACTTT.

The chain uses TRBV2 and TRBJ2-2; no firm D call. Germline V lookup: CDR1 SNHLY, CDR2 FYNNEI. With 8 bases removed from V and 3 bases from J, the gap between germline ends came to 7 bases. The CDR3 runs 12 residues. CDR3 sequence (DNA): TGTGCCAGCCTAGAGGACACCGGGGAGCTGTTTTTT. Translation: CASLEDTGELFF.

The chain carries TRBV3-1 (or the pseudogene TRBV3-2) and TRBJ1-6; 9 bases match TRBD1. The CDR3 sequence is 15 residues long. CDR1 LGHDT and CDR2 YNNKEL come from the germline V gene (reference sequence). After removal of 0 bases from V and 12 bases from J, the junction contained 6 bases not matched to a gene. This CDR3 reads CASSQEGQGGLPLHF. As DNA, the CDR3 is TGTGCCAGCAGCCAAGAGGGACAGGGAGGGCTACCCCTCCACTTT.

The chain has TRBV6-2 or TRBV6-3 and TRBJ1-5; possible D gene TRBD1, 5 bases. Trimming pared 5 bases from V and 0 bases from J, leaving 8 bases between. The CDR3 spans 14 residues. Germline lookup yields CDR1 MNHEY and CDR2 SVGEGT. DNA of the CDR3: TGTGCCAGCAGTCAGGGTTATAGCAATCAGCCCCAGCATTTT. It codes for CASSQGYSNQPQHF.

The chain carries TRBV25-1 and TRBJ2-7, with D perhaps matching TRBD2 (6 bases). Trimming stripped 0 bases from V and 9 bases from J, with 15 bases between. Per the germline V gene, CDR1 is MGHDK and CDR2 is SYGVNS. There are 14 residues in the CDR3. This CDR3 is CASSEYRESPVQYF. CDR3 nucleotides: TGTGCCAGCAGTGAATATCGGGAGAGTCCGGTGCAGTACTTC.

The DNA of the CDR3 is TGTGCCAGCAGCCAAGACCTCTTGCTAGTTGTCACAGATACGCAGTATTTT. It specifies CASSQDLLLVVTDTQYF. The rearrangement joins TRBV3-1 (or the pseudogene TRBV3-2) to TRBJ2-3, with D hard to call. The CDR3 loop spans 17 amino acids. Germline V gene data show CDR1 as LGHDT and CDR2 as YNNKEL (reference sequence). V dropped 0 bases and J dropped 2 bases, with 15 bases sitting between them.

The chain is built from TRBV2 and TRBJ2-3; 9 nucleotides align to TRBD2. V shed 8 bases and J 6 bases; nucleotides not matched to a gene: 12. Germline-derived CDR1 and CDR2 are SNHLY and FYNNEI. The CDR3 loop spans 15 amino acids. The CDR3 sequence is CASRYSSGGPDTQYF. As DNA, the CDR3 is TGTGCCAGCCGATACTCCAGCGGGGGGCCCGATACGCAGTATTTT.

V and J are TRBV5-6 and TRBJ2-2; 9 bases are shared with TRBD2. This CDR3 region has 16 residues. The V segment lost 7 bases and the J segment 2 bases; nucleotides outside the gene matches: 9. Germline lookup yields CDR1 SGHDT and CDR2 YYEEEE. CDR3 residues: CASLEAGGSNTGELFF. The CDR3 DNA follows: TGTGCCAGCTTAGAAGCGGGGGGATCCAACACCGGGGAGCTGTTTTTT.

This chain uses TRBV14 with TRBJ2-7; D gene unclear. This CDR3 region has 18 residues. With 3 bases removed from V and 0 bases from J, the gap between germline ends came to 21 bases. Germline V gene sequence: CDR1 SGHDN, CDR2 FVKESK. The CDR3 DNA reads TGTGCCAGCAGCCAGACTTACCCCGCCAATCACACCTCCTACGAGCAGTACTTC. Translating gives CASSQTYPANHTSYEQYF.